This T cell receptor (beta chain) was recorded in a study of cytomegalovirus exposure and HLA in healthy donors. Study overall: Falling in the Caucasian-associated ancestry cluster were about 83% of 300 to 500 genotyped donors.

The PCR was carried out with 60 Vbeta primers and 13 Jbeta primers. Sequencing used immunoSEQ multiplex PCR; TCRdb keeps in-frame clones, though not all of them. The table has tens of thousands of clones, around 78% seen once. The CDR3 loop spans 11 amino acids. The V gene lost 4 bases and the J gene lost 5 bases, with 5 bases spanning the gap. Germline assignment: CDR1 SQVTM and CDR2 ANQGSEA. With respect to this clone: Its antigen is undetermined.

The study's findings and limits: At a 0.05 false discovery rate, a later analysis found some 17,000 TCR beta sequences to be associated with HLA alleles. A link between a missense DCLRE1C variant and TCR beta V- and J-gene trimming emerged from a later analysis.

This chain connects TRBV29-1 to TRBJ2-2; D call uncertain. The sequence was collected from a male donor in good health and CMV-seropositive. Sequencing was done on a sample of PBMCs. The CDR3 DNA reads as TGCAGCGTTGTGCGAACCGGGGAGCTGTTTTTT. This translates into CSVVRTGELFF.